This TCR beta chain was captured in a study of blood T cell repertoires in COVID-19. As for the study in general: PBMCs, B-cell-depleted T cells, or T cells were the source of the cDNA or gDNA that made up the material.

Here immunoSEQ multiplex PCR was the method, and the copy in TCRdb shows in-frame clones only, minus some. The data contain about 150,000 clones, more than 75% of them singletons. In germline, CDR1 is LNHDA, CDR2 SQIVND (reference sequence). The CDR3 is made up of 15 amino acids. Trimming took 3 bases from V and 3 from J, leaving 9 bases between them. Participant ages covered roughly 18 to 89 years across 25 or so US areas. Membership in each cohort depended on participant-reported clinical history. The genes are TRBV19 and TRBJ1-6; weak D call: TRBD1 (6 bases). The source of this sequence is a woman between 45 and 60 years old who had recovered from COVID-19. Specimen: PBMCs or T cells enriched from blood (not recorded which). The CDR3 bases are TGTGCCAGTAGTATGGGACACCTCTATAATTCACCCCTCCACTTT. Protein product: CASSMGHLYNSPLHF.